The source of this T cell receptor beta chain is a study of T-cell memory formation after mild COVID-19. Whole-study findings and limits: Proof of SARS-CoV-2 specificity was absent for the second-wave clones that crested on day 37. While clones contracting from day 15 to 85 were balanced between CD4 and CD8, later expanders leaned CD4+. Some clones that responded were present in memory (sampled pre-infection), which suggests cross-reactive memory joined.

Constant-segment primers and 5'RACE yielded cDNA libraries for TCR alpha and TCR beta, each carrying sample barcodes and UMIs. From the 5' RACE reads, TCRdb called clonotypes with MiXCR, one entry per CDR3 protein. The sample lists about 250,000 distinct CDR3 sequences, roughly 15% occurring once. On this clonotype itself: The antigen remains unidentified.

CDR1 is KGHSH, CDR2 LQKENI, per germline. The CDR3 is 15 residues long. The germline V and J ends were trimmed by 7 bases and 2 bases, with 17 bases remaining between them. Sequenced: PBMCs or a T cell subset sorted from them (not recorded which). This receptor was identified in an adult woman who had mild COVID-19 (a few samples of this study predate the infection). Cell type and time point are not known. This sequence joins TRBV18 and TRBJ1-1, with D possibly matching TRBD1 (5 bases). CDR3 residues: CASFYFQGANTEAFF. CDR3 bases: TGTGCCAGCTTCTACTTCCAGGGTGCTAACACTGAAGCTTTCTTT.